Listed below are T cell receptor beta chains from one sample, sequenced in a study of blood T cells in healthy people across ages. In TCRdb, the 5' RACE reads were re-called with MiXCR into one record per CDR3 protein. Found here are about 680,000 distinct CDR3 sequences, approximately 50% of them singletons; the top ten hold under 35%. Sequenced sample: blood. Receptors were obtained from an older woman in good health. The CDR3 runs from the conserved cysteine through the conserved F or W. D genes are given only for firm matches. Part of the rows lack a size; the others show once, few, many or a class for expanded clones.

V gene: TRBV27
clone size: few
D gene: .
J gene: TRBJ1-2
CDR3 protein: CASSLGGLGGGYTF
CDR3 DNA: TGTGCCAGCAGTTTAGGGGGCCTAGGGGGTGGCTACACCTTC

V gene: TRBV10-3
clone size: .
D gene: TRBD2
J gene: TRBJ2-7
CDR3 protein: CAISESSDSGRAGEQYF
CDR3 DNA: TGTGCCATCAGTGAGTCGAGCGATAGCGGGAGGGCAGGAGAGCAGTACTTC

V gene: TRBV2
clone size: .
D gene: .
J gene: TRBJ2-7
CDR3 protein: CASLWGRADYEQYF
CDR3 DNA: TGTGCCAGCTTATGGGGCAGGGCAGACTACGAGCAGTACTTC

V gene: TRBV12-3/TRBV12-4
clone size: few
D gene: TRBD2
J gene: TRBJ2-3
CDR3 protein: CASSSSGAGGTDTQYF
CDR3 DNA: TGTGCCAGCAGTTCCTCCGGAGCGGGAGGCACAGATACGCAGTATTTT

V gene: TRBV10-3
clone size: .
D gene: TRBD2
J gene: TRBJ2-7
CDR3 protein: CAISESTGTSGAPYEQYF
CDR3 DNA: TGTGCCATCAGTGAGTCGACAGGGACTAGCGGAGCACCGTACGAGCAGTACTTC

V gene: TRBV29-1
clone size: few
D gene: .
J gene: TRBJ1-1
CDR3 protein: CSPRAGRGTEAFF
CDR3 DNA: TGCAGCCCCCGGGCAGGGCGTGGCACTGAAGCTTTCTTT

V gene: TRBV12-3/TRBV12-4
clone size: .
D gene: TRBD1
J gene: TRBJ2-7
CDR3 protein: CASSPATGSSYEQYF
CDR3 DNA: TGTGCCAGCAGTCCCGCGACAGGGAGCTCCTACGAGCAGTACTTC

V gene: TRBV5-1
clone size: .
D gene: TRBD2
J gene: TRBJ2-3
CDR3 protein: CASSYSGGEDTQYF
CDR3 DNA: TGCGCCAGCAGCTACAGCGGGGGAGAGGATACGCAGTATTTT

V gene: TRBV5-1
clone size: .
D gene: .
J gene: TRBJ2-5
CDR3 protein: CASRAVQGETQYF
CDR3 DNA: TGCGCCAGCAGGGCCGTCCAGGGGGAGACCCAGTACTTC

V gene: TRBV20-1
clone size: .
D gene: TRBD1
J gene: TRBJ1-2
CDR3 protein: CSAPGTGSNYGYTF
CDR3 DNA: TGCAGTGCTCCGGGGACAGGGAGCAACTATGGCTACACCTTC

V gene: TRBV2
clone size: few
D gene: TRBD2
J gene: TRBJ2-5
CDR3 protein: CATAAGTSASTQYF
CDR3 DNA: TGTGCCACCGCTGCCGGGACTAGCGCTTCGACCCAGTACTTC

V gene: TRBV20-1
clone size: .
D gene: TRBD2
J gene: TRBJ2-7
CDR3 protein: CSARVLREGSLDSYEQYF
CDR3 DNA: TGCAGTGCTAGAGTCTTGCGGGAGGGCAGTCTTGACTCCTACGAGCAGTACTTC

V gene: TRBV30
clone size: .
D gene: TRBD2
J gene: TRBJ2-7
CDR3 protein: CAWSWSLAGGPDEQYF
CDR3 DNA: TGTGCCTGGAGTTGGAGTCTAGCGGGAGGGCCTGACGAGCAGTACTTC

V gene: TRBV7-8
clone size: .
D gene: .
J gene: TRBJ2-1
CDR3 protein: CASSPQEFGEQFF
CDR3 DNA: TGTGCCAGCAGCCCACAGGAGTTCGGGGAGCAGTTCTTC

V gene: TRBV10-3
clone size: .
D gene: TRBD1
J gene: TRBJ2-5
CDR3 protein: CAISAIRGETQYF
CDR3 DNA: TGTGCCATCAGTGCCATCAGGGGGGAGACCCAGTACTTC

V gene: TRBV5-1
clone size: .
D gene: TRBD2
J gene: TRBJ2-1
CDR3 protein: CASSPRGLADYNEQFF
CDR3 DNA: TGCGCCAGCAGCCCCAGGGGACTAGCGGACTACAATGAGCAGTTCTTC

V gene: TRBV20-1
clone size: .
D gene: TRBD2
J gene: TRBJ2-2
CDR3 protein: CSMRGAGTGELFF
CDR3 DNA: TGCAGTATGCGGGGGGCCGGCACCGGGGAGCTGTTTTTT

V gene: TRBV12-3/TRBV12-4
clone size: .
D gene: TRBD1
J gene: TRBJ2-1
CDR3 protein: CASRKDRGFINEQFF
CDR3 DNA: TGTGCCAGCAGAAAAGACAGGGGGTTTATCAATGAGCAGTTCTTC

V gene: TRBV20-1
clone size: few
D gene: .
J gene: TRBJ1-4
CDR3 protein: CSARDQPGANEKLFF
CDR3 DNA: TGCAGTGCTAGAGATCAGCCAGGGGCTAATGAAAAACTGTTTTTT

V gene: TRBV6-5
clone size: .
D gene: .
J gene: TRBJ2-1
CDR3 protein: CASSQEDPSLWQFF
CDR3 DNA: TGTGCCAGCAGCCAGGAAGATCCCTCCCTGTGGCAGTTCTTC

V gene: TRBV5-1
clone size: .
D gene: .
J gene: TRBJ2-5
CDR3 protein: CASSLNVRPKETQYF
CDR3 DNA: TGCGCCAGCAGCTTGAACGTGAGACCCAAGGAGACCCAGTACTTC

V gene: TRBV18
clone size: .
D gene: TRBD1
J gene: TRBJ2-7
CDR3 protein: CASSPPGTASYEQYF
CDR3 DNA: TGTGCCAGCTCACCACCCGGGACAGCCTCCTACGAGCAGTACTTC

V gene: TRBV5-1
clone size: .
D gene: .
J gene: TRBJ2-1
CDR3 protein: CASSYQGFCEQFF
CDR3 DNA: TGCGCCAGCAGCTATCAGGGGTTCTGCGAGCAGTTCTTC

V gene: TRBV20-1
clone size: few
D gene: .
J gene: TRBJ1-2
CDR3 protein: CSARGSRGRARDYGYTF
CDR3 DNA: TGCAGTGCTAGAGGATCCCGGGGCAGGGCACGAGATTATGGCTACACCTTC

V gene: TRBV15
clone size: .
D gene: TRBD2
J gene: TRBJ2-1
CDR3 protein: CATSRDQRESQFF
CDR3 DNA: TGTGCCACCAGCAGAGACCAGCGGGAGTCTCAGTTCTTC

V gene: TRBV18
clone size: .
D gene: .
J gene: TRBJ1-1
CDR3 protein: CASSPKSDRMNTEAFF
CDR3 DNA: TGTGCCAGCTCACCAAAGTCAGATCGAATGAACACTGAAGCTTTCTTT

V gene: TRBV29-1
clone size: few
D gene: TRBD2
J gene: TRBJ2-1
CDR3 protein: CSVLGAGVRNEQFF
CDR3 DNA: TGCAGCGTTCTGGGCGCGGGAGTACGGAATGAGCAGTTCTTC

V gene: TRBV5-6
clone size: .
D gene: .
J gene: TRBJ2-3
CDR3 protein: CASSSAARGGPAQYF
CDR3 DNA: TGTGCCAGCAGCTCGGCAGCGAGGGGCGGGCCCGCGCAGTATTTT

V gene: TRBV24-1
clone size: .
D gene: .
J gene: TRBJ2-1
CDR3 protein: CATSDRRGANNEQFF
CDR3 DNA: TGTGCCACCAGTGATCGACGGGGGGCTAACAATGAGCAGTTCTTC

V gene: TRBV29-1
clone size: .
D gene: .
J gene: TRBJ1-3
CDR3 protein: CSVGSGLGNTIYF
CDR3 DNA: TGCAGCGTTGGGTCAGGGTTGGGAAACACCATATATTTT

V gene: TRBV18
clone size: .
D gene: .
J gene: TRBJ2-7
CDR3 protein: CASSPVHTHEQYF
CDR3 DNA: TGTGCCAGCTCACCGGTTCACACCCACGAGCAGTACTTC

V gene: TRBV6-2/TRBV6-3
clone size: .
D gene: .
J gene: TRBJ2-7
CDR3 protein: CASSYPSGNTYEQYF
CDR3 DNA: TGTGCCAGCAGTTATCCGTCAGGGAATACCTACGAGCAGTACTTC

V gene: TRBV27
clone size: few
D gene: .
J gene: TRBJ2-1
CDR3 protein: CASSKSSPGVAREGNEQFF
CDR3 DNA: TGTGCCAGCAGTAAATCCTCCCCAGGGGTGGCGAGGGAAGGCAATGAGCAGTTCTTC

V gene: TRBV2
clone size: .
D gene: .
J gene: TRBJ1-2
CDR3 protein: CASSSFSAVSYGYTF
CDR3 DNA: TGTGCCAGCAGTTCTTTCTCGGCAGTCTCCTATGGCTACACCTTC

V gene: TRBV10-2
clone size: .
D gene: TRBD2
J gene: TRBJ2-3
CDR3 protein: CASSALAGGPNHGDTQYF
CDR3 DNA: TGCGCCAGCAGTGCACTAGCGGGAGGGCCGAACCACGGGGATACGCAGTATTTT

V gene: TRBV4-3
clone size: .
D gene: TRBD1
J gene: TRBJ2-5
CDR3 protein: CASSQDLQGTRTQYF
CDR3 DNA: TGCGCCAGCAGCCAAGACCTACAGGGGACAAGGACCCAGTACTTC

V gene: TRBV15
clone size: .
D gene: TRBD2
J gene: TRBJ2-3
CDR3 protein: CATSSSGGATDTQYF
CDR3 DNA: TGTGCCACCAGCTCAAGCGGGGGGGCGACAGATACGCAGTATTTT

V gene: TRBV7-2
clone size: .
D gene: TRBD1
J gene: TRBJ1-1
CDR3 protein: CASSLTGQGPDRAFF
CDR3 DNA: TGTGCCAGCAGCTTAACGGGACAGGGACCTGACCGAGCTTTCTTT

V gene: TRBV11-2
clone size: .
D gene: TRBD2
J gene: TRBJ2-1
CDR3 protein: CASSLGGRYNNEQFF
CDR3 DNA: TGTGCCAGCAGCTTGGGCGGGAGGTACAACAATGAGCAGTTCTTC